This TCR beta chain was found in a study of CD8+ T cells in alopecia areata. For the study at large: Oral tofacitinib (5 to 10 mg twice daily) was administered to treated patients. Tofacitinib ran 6 to 18 months, followed by 6 months off drug. Affected scalp percentage set treated patients' severity scores.

CDR1 and CDR2 (germline): GTSNPN, SVGIG (reference sequence). There are 13 residues in the CDR3. V was cut by 5 bases and J by 5 bases, with 13 bases left in between. The authors extracted RNA and reverse transcribed it into cDNA as the sequencing template. Some clones are missing from TCRdb's copy, which holds only in-frame ones; the method was immunoSEQ multiplex PCR. The sample records 200,000 to 250,000 clones, roughly 66% being singletons. Treatment meaning: oral pan-JAK inhibitor, 5-10 mg twice daily. The study team obtained lesional scalp punch biopsies and peripheral blood from alopecia areata patients.

The V gene is TRBV30, the J gene TRBJ2-4; TRBD1 is a possible D gene (5 bases). This specimen was CD4+ T cells sorted from blood, taken at week 44, from a patient treated with tofacitinib. The sequence was obtained from a human donor with alopecia areata. The DNA of the CDR3 is TGTGCCTGGGCTCCGGGCAGGGAAAACATTCAGTACTTC. Its translation: CAWAPGRENIQYF.